The sequence of this T cell receptor beta chain was determined in a study of T cells expressing NK-cell markers. Study as a whole: The TCR beta repertoires were obtained from sorted CD3+CD56+NKG2C+, CD3+CD56+NKG2C- and CD3+CD56-NKG2C+ T cells. Among the eight sequenced donors, seven tested HCMV-seropositive and one tested seronegative.

Points from the study as a whole: Once again these clonotypes came out on top in the CD3+CD56-NKG2C+ fraction of a few donors.

About this clonotype: No antigen is known for it.

CDR1 SGDLS and CDR2 YYNGEE come from the germline V gene. The length of the CDR3 is 15 residues. In generating TCR beta cDNA, 5'RACE template switching with UMIs was used. TCRdb reanalyzed the 5' RACE reads, giving one entry per CDR3 protein sequence and no DNA. In total, the table holds 350,000 to 450,000 distinct CDR3 sequences. The material sequenced was blood T cells: a sorted CD56 or NKG2C T cell subset, CD4+ or CD8+ T cells, or bulk PBMC T cells (not recorded which). V gene TRBV9 combines with J gene TRBJ1-1; TCRdb outputs TRBD1, but without DNA this stays unchecked. The clonotype was recovered from a man aged 18-70 years in good health. The CDR3 here is CASSVTISEQVTAFF.